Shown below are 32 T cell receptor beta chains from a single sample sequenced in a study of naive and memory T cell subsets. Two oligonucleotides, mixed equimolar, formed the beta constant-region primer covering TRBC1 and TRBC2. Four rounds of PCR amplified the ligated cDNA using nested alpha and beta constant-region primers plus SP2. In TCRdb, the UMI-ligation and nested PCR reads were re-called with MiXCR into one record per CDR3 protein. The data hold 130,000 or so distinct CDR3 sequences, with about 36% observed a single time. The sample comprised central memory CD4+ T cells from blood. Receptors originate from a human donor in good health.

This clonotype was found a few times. The CDR3: CATSDRTTAGELFF. DNA for the CDR3: TGTGCCACCAGTGATCGGACCACCGCCGGGGAGCTGTTTTTT. The V call is TRBV24-1, the J call TRBJ2-2; D is ambiguous. The germline V and J ends were trimmed by 3 bases and 6 bases, with 10 bases remaining between them. The CDR3 totals 14 residues. Germline V gives CDR1 KGHDR, CDR2 SFDVKD.

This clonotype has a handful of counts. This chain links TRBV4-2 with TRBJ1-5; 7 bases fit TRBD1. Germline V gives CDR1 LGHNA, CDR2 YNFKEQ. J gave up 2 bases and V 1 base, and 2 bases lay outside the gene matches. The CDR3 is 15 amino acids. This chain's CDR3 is CASSQGTGGNQPQHF. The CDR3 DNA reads TGTGCCAGCAGCCAAGGAACAGGGGGCAATCAGCCCCAGCATTTT.

The CDR3 loop is CASTPLGGPRNEQFF. CDR3 in DNA: TGTGCCAGCACCCCCCTGGGAGGGCCGAGGAATGAGCAGTTCTTC. The chain couples TRBV9 to TRBJ2-1; 7 bases are a match to TRBD2. Germline loops: CDR1 SGDLS, CDR2 YYNGEE. Trimming cost V 6 bases and J 7 bases; bases outside gene matches: 13. The CDR3 contains 15 residues.

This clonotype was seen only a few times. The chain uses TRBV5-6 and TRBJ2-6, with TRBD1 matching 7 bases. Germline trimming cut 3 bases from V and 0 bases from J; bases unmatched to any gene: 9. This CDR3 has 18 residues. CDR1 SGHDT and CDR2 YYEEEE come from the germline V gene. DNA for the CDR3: TGTGCCAGCAGCTCGACCCGGACAGGAGCCTCTGGGGCCAACGTCCTGACTTTC. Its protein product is CASSSTRTGASGANVLTF.

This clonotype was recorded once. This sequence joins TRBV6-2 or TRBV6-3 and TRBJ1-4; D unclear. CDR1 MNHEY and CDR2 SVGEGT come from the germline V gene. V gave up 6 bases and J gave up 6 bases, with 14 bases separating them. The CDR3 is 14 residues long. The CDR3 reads CASRPPSLDEKLFF. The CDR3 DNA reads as TGTGCCAGCAGACCACCCAGTTTGGATGAAAAACTGTTTTTT.

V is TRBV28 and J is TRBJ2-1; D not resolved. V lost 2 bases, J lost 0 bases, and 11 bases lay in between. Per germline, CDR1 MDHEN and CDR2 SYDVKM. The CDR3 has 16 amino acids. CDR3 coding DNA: TGTGCCAGCAGTTTAGGCGGCAGGAGCTCCTACAATGAGCAGTTCTTC. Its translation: CASSLGGRSSYNEQFF. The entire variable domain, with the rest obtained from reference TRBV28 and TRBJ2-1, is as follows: DVKVTQSSRYLVKRTGEKVFLECVQDMDHENMFWYRQDPGLGLRLIYFSYDVKMKEKGDIPEGYSVSREKKERFSLILESASTNQTSMYLCASSLGGRSSYNEQFFGPGTRLTVL.

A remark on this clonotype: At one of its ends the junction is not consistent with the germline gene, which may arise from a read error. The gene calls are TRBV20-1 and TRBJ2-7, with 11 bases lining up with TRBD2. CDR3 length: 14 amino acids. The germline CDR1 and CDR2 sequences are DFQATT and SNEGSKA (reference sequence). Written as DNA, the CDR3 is TGCAGTGCTACCCAACTAGCGGGAGTGAGTGAGCAGAACTTC. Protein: CSATQLAGVSEQNF.

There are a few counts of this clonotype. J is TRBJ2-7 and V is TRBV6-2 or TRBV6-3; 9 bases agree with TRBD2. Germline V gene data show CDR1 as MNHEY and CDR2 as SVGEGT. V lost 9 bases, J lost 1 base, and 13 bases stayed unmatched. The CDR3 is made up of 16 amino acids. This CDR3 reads CASSKREATPSYEQYF. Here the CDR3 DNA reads TGTGCCAGTAGTAAGCGGGAGGCTACCCCGTCCTACGAGCAGTACTTC.

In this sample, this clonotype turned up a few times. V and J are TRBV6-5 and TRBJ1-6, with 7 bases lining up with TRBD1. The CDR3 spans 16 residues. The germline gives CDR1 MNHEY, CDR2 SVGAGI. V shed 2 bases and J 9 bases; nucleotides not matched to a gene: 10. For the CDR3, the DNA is TGTGCCAGCAGTTACAGGGGGCGTGATAGTGGTTCACCCCTCCACTTT. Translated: CASSYRGRDSGSPLHF.

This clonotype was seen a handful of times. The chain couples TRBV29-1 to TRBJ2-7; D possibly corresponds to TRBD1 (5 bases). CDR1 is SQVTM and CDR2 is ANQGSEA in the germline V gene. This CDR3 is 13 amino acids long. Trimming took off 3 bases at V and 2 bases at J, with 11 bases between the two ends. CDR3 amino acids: CSVEDTVTYEQYF. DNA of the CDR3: TGCAGCGTTGAGGACACTGTAACCTACGAGCAGTACTTC.

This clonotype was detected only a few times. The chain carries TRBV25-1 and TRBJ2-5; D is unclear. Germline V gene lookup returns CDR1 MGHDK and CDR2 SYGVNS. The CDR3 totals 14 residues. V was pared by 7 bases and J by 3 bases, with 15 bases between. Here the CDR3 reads CASNRAPLEETQYF. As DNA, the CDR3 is TGTGCCAGCAACCGGGCCCCCTTGGAAGAGACCCAGTACTTC.

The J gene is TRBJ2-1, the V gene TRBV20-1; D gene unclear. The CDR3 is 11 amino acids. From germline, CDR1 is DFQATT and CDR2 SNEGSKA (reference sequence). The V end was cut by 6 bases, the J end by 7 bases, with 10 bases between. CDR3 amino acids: CSAALQNEQFF. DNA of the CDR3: TGCAGTGCGGCCCTCCAAAATGAGCAGTTCTTC.

CDR3 amino acids: CASSPTPTSGSTDTQYF. The DNA for the CDR3 is TGCGCCAGCAGTCCAACCCCGACTAGCGGGAGCACAGATACGCAGTATTTT. J is TRBJ2-3 and V is TRBV10-1; 10 nucleotides line up with TRBD2. The CDR3 extends over 17 amino acids. The germline gives CDR1 WNHNN, CDR2 SYGVQD (reference sequence). J lost 0 bases, V lost 5 bases, and 8 bases had no gene match.

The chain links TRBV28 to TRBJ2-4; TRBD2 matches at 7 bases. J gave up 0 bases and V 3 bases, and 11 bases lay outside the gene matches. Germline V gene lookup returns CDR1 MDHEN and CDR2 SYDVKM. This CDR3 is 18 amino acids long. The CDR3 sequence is CASSLWASGGLAKNIQYF. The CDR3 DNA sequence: TGTGCCAGCAGTTTGTGGGCTAGCGGAGGGCTAGCCAAAAACATTCAGTACTTC.

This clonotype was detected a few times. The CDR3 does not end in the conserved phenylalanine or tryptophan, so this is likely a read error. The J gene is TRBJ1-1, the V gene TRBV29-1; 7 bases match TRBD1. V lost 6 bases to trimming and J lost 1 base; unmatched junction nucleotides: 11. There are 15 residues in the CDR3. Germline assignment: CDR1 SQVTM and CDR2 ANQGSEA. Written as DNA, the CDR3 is TGCAGCGTCACCATGTTGGGGACAGCGAACACTGAAGCTTTCGTT. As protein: CSVTMLGTANTEAFV.

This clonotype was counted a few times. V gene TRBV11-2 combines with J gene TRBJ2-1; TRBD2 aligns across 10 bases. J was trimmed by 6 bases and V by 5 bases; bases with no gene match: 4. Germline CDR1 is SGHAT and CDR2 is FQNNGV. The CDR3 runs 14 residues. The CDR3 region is CASSLAGVINEQFF. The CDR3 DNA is TGTGCCAGCAGCCTAGCGGGAGTGATCAATGAGCAGTTCTTC.

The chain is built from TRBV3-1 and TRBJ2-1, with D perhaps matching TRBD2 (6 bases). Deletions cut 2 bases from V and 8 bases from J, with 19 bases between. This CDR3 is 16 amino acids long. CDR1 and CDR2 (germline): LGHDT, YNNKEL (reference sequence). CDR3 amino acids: CASSQKSRGRGDEQFF. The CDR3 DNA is TGTGCCAGCAGCCAAAAGTCGCGGGGAAGAGGGGATGAGCAGTTCTTC.

CDR3 sequence: CASSPVESSYNEQFF. Here the CDR3 DNA reads TGTGCCAGCAGCCCAGTCGAGTCTTCCTACAATGAGCAGTTCTTC. This sequence joins TRBV9 and TRBJ2-1; D not resolved. Trimming took off 4 bases at V and 1 base at J, with 12 bases between the two ends. Germline CDR1 SGDLS, CDR2 YYNGEE. CDR3 length: 15 residues.

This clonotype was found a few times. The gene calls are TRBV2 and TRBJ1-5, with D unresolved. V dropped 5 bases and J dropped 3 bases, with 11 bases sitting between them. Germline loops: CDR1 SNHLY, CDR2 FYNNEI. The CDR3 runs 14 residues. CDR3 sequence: CASSRDGNNQPQHF. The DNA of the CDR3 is TGTGCCAGCAGTAGAGACGGAAACAATCAGCCCCAGCATTTT.

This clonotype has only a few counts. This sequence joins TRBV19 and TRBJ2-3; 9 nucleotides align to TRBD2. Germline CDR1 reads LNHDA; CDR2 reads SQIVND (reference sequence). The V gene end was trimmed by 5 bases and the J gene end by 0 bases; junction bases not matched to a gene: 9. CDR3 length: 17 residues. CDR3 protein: CASSVKTSGTSTDTQYF. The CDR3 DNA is TGTGCCAGTAGTGTTAAGACTAGCGGAACTAGCACAGATACGCAGTATTTT.

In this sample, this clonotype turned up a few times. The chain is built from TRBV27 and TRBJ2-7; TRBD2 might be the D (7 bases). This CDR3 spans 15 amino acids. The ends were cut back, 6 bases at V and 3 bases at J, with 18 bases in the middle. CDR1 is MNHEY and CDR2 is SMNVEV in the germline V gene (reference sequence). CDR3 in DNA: TGTGCCAGCAGGGCCAGGGGAGGGGGATACTACGAGCAGTACTTC. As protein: CASRARGGGYYEQYF.

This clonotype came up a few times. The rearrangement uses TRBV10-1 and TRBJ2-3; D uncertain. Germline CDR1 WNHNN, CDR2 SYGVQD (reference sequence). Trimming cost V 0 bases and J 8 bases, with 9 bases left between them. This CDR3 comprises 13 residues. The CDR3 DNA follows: TGCGCCAGCAGTGAGTCGAGTGGGGTTACGCAGTATTTT. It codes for CASSESSGVTQYF.

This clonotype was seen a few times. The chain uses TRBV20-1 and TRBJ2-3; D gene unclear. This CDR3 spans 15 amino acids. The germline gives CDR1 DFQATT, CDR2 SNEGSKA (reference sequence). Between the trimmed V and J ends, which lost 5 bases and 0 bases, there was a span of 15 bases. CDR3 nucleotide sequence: TGCAGTGCTCCCTGGAGAGGTGCTAGCACAGATACGCAGTATTTT. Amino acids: CSAPWRGASTDTQYF.

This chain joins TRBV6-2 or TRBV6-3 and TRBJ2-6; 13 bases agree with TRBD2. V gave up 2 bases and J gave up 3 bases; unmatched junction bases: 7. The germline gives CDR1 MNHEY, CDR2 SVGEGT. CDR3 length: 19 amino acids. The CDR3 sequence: CASSYRRLAGGGGANVLTF. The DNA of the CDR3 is TGTGCCAGCAGTTACCGTCGACTAGCGGGAGGCGGTGGGGCCAACGTCCTGACTTTC.

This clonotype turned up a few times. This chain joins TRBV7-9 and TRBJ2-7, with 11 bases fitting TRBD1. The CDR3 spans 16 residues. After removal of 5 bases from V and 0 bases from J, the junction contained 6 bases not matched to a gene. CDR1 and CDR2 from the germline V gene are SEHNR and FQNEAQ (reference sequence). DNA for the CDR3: TGTGCCAGCAGCGGGGGGACAGGGGGAATCTCCTACGAGCAGTACTTC. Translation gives CASSGGTGGISYEQYF.

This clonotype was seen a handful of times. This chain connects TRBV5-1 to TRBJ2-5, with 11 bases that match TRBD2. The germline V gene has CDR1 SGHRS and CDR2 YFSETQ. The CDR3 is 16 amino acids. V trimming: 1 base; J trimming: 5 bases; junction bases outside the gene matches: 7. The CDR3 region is CASSLILAGVSETQYF. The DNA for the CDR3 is TGCGCCAGCAGCTTGATACTAGCGGGAGTGTCTGAGACCCAGTACTTC.

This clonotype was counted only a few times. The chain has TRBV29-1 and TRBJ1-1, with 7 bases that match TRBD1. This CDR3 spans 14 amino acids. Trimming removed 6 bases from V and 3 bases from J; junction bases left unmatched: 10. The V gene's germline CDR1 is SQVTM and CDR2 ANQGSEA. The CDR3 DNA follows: TGCAGCGTCGTAAACAGGGGCCCTTACACTGAAGCTTTCTTT. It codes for CSVVNRGPYTEAFF.

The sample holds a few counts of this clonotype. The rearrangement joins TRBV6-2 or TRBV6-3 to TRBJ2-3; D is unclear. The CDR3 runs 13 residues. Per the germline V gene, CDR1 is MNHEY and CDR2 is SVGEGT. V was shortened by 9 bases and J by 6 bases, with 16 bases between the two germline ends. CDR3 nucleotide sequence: TGTGCCAGTCGACTCAATCATGTGGATACGCAGTATTTT. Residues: CASRLNHVDTQYF.

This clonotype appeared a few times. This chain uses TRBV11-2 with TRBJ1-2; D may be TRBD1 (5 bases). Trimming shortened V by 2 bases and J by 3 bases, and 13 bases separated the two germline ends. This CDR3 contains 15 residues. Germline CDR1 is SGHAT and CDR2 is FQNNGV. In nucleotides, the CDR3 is TGTGCCAGCAGCTTAAACTCCCAGGGATACTATGGCTACACCTTC. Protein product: CASSLNSQGYYGYTF.

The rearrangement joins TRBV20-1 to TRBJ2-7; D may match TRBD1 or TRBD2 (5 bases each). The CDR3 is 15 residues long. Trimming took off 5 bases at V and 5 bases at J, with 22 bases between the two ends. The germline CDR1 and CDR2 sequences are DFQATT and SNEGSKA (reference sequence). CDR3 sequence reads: CSAESAGTARDEQYF. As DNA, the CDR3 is TGCAGTGCTGAGTCTGCCGGGACCGCAAGGGACGAGCAGTACTTC.

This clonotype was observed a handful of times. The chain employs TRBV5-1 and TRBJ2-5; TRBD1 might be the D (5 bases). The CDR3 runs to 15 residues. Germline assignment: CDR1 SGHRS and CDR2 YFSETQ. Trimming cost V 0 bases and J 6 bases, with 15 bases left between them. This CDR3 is CASSLALDTYQTQYF. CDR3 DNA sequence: TGCGCCAGCAGCTTGGCTCTGGACACCTACCAGACCCAGTACTTC.

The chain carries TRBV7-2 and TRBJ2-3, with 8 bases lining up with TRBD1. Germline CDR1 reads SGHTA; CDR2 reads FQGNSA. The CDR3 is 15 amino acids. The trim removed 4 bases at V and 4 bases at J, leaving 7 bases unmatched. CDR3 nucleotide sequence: TGTGCCAGCAGCTCCACCGGACAGGGACCAGATACGCAGTATTTT. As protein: CASSSTGQGPDTQYF. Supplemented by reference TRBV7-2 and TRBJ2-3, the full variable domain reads GAGVSQSPSNKVTEKGKDVELRCDPISGHTALYWYRQSLGQGLEFLIYFQGNSAPDKSGLPSDRFSAERTGGSVSTLTIQRTQQEDSAVYLCASSSTGQGPDTQYFGPGTRLTVL.